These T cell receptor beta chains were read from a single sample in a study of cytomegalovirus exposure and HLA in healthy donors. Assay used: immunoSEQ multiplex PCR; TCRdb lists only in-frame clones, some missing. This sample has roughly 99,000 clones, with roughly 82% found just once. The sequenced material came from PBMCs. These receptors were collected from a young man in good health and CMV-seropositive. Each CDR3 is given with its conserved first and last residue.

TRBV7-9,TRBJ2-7,CASSLALVGEQYF
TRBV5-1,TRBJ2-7,CASSLDFREQYF
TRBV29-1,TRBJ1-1,CSVVRGNTEAFF
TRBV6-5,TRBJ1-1,CASTLYGGNTEAFF
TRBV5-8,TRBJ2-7,CASRRPGQGSYEQYF
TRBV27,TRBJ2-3,CASSLWGLAGRTDTQYF
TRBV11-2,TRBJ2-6,CASSSLGQGTSGANGLTF
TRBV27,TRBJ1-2,CASSLYESRGGYTF
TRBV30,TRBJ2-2,CAWSRNTGELFF
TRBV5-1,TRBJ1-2,CASSPRGGAYGYTF
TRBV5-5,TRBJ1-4,CASSPITGSNEKLFF
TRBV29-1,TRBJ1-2,CSVDLRGQSYYGYTF
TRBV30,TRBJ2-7,CAWSGSSTGSF
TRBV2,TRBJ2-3,CASSVGDTQYF
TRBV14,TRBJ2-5,CASSQEADYQETQYF
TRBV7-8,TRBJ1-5,CASSGGQGFTQPQHF
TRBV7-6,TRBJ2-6,CASSLEGDSGANVLTF
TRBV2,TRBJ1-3,CASSEQGGSGNTIYF
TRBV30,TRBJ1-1,CAWSVGAAVPFF
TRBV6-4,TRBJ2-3,CASSDGQGATDTQYF
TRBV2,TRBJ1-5,CASSGEGGSQHF
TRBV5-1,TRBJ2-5,CASSLNSETQYF
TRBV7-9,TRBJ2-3,CASSLSQGSGTDTQYF
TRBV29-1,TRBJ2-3,CSVWDFQTDTQYF
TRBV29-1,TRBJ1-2,CSVAPGTESYTF
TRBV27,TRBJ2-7,CASSLGGSFLLNEQYF
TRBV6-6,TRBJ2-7,CASSQDSASYEQYF
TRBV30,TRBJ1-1,CAWSGVQGGTEAFF
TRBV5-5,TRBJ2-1,CASSLAGQGKFF
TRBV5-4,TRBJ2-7,CASSPRTGYYEQYF
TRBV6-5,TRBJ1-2,CASSSVGQFYGYTF
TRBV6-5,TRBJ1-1,CATLRGSGDTEAFF